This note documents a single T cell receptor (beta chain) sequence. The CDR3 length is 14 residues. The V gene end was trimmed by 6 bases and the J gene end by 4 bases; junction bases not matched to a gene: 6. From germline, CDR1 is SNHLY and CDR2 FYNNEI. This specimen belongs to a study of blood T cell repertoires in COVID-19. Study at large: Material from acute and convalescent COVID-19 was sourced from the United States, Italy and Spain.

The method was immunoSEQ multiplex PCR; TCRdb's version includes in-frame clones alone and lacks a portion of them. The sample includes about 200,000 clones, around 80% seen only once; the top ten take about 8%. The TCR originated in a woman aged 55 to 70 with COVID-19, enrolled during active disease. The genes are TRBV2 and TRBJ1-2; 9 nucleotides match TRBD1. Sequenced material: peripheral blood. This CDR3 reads CASSGTGFGYGYTF. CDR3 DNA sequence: TGTGCCAGCAGCGGGACAGGGTTTGGCTATGGCTACACCTTC. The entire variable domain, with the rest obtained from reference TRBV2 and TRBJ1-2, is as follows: EPEVTQTPSHQVTQMGQEVILRCVPISNHLYFYWYRQILGQKVEFLVSFYNNEISEKSEIFDDQFSVERPDGSNFTLKIRSTKLEDSAMYFCASSGTGFGYGYTFGSGTRLTVV.